Below, one TCR beta chain is given with its context. Its antigen is not identified. This may be a read error, as it is one base from a much larger clone. The use of a sample-barcoded 5' primer and a J-beta primer mix characterized a second PCR of 7 to 11 cycles. TCRdb ran MiXCR on the 5' RACE reads and lists one entry per CDR3 protein. Among hundreds of thousands of distinct CDR3 sequences listed, more than 50% were seen once. This record belongs to a study of blood T cells in healthy people across ages. Overall study findings and caveats: Among T cells, TCR beta diversity per million cells dropped roughly linearly as age rose. Those diversity estimates obtained from one million T cells were thought to be underestimates.

There are 14 residues in the CDR3. The germline CDR1 and CDR2 sequences are MNHEY and SVGEGT. This receptor was identified in a man aged 40-49 years in good health. The chain employs TRBV6-2 or TRBV6-3 and TRBJ2-4, with D uncertain. The DNA end is more similar to TRBJ2-5, so the J call may be wrong. What was sequenced was blood. The CDR3 here is CASSEAGPHETQYF. The CDR3, as DNA: TGTGCCAGCAGTGAGGCTGGCCCCCATGAGACCCAGTACTTC.